The present T cell receptor (beta chain) was sequenced within a study of T-cell memory formation after mild COVID-19. Whole-study findings and limits: Whether second-wave clones peaking at day 37 were SARS-CoV-2 specific went unconfirmed.

This clonotype was recorded at least ten times. Its antigen is undetermined. With 5 bases removed from V and 3 bases from J, the gap between germline ends came to 10 bases. The germline gives CDR1 SEHNR, CDR2 FQNEAQ (reference sequence). The CDR3 covers 13 residues. One entry per CDR3 protein, called by TCRdb with MiXCR from the 5' RACE reads. The sample has around 82,000 distinct CDR3 sequences, about 13% seen once. The sequence derives from a man between 18 and 29 years old who had mild COVID-19 (a few samples of this study predate the infection). Cell type and time point are not known. The rearrangement uses TRBV7-9 and TRBJ2-5; D is perhaps TRBD1 (5 bases). The material sequenced was PBMCs or a T cell subset sorted from them (not recorded which). The CDR3 is CASSPLTEETQYF. Written as DNA, the CDR3 is TGTGCCAGCAGCCCTTTGACAGAAGAGACCCAGTACTTC.